This TCR beta chain is from a study of blood T cell repertoires in COVID-19. TCRdb keeps only in-frame clones here, not all; method: immunoSEQ multiplex PCR. The repertoire holds about 130,000 clones, around 83% seen once, with about 11% in the top ten. Sequencing used peripheral blood. This receptor was obtained from a man aged 55 to 69 with acute or convalescent COVID-19.

The CDR3 DNA follows: TGTGCCAGCTCCCTAACGACAGGGAACATGAACACTGAAGCTTTCTTT. This codes for CASSLTTGNMNTEAFF. The chain combines TRBV18 with TRBJ1-1; 7 nucleotides match TRBD1. CDR1 and CDR2 from the germline V gene are KGHSH and LQKENI. The CDR3 consists of 16 residues. J gave up 0 bases and V 6 bases, and 10 bases lay outside the gene matches.